This TCR beta chain was sequenced in a study of OX40 agonist ivuxolimab in advanced cancers. At the level of the whole study: Ivuxolimab was an agonistic, fully human IgG2 monoclonal antibody directed against OX40 (CD134), a costimulatory receptor. Intravenous ivuxolimab was administered to patients every 2 weeks at six dose levels: 0.01, 0.1, 0.3, 1.5, 3 and 10 mg/kg. Of the approximately 50 patients in dose escalation, about 20 had hepatocellular carcinoma, some 15 had melanoma, 9 had renal cell carcinoma and 9 had head and neck cancer. In the dose-escalation cohort, over 65% of patients were male, and the mean age was approximately 60 years, with a range of about 23 to 85. Prior anti-PD-1, anti-PD-L1 or anti-CTLA-4 therapy was permitted, and checkpoint inhibitors had been received by less than 45% of dose-escalation patients. Partial responses occurred in three dose-escalation patients, of whom one had hepatocellular carcinoma and two had cutaneous melanoma. Peripheral TCRbeta sequencing aimed to test whether ivuxolimab altered TCR sequence diversity and caused clonal T-cell expansion. The paper reports the monotherapy dose-escalation portion (N of about 50 patients) of the phase I ivuxolimab trial. Summary of the overall study and its limitations: On average, CD8+ T cells showed more expanded clones than CD4+ T cells after ivuxolimab. Low levels of normalized T-cell clonal expansion were also seen in some nonresponding patients. In partial responders in the 0.1-3.0 mg/kg groups, normalized peripheral clonal expansion was found to be among the lowest, especially among CD8+ T cells. At doses of 0.1 to 3.0 mg/kg, clonal expansion of both CD4+ and CD8+ T cells in blood was seen between baseline and week 6. The antigen specificity of the clonally expanded peripheral T cells was not determined.

A note on this clone: The target of this receptor is not known. Base qualities were left out, and no much larger clone turns up one base away.

V was cut back by 2 bases and J by 7 bases, leaving a gap of 12 bases between them. The CDR3 holds 13 amino acids from the cysteine to the phenylalanine. Here the CDR3 DNA is all that survives: 39 bases in frame from base 1. The germline V gene (reference sequence) gives CDR1 as SGHKS and CDR2 as YYEKEE. Genomic DNA was isolated from the sorted cells so that the TCRbeta CDR3 region could be sequenced. TCRbeta CDR3 regions were sequenced using the immunoSEQ Assay. TCRdb retrieved this table from immuneACCESS and kept in-frame rearrangements only. Not all clones are present; in checked studies, unresolved V genes account for under half, and no reason is known for the remainder. The sample table holds 45,000 to 55,000 clones, of which around 83% were seen once. The ten most abundant clones make up roughly 9.9% of the sample. The trial excluded patients who had a history of autoimmune disease or who were on systemic immunosuppression. In every dose cohort, peripheral blood was drawn for TCR sequencing at baseline, cycle 4 day 1, and cycle 7 day 1. The samples were drawn from a first-in-human, open-label, multicenter phase I dose-escalation trial of ivuxolimab. Adults with locally advanced or metastatic melanoma, renal cell, hepatocellular, or head and neck squamous cell carcinoma were enrolled in the trial. Before TCR sequencing, CD4+ and CD8+ T cells were separately sorted from peripheral blood.

This specimen consisted of CD4+ or CD8+ T cells sorted from blood, obtained in a trial of the OX40 agonist ivuxolimab. Rearrangement joined TRBV5-5 to TRBJ1-2; the D gene is perhaps TRBD1, on 6 matching bases. The TCR sequence derives from an adult with an advanced solid tumor such as melanoma, head and neck, liver or kidney cancer. The CDR3 loop reads CASSLARGVGYTF. The nucleotide sequence is given as TGTGCCAGCAGCTTAGCCAGGGGAGTTGGCTACACCTTC.